This T cell receptor (delta chain) was observed in a study of Vδ1+ human thymocytes (dated by TCRdb to the late 2010s). About the investigation overall: mRNA-level TRG and TRD CDR3 repertoires of highly purified Vdelta1+ thymocytes from young children were characterised as a data resource. Validation of the multiplex-based CDR3 amplicon strategy against 5'RACE-based CDR3 amplicon generation methods had been performed previously. Beyond this particular receptor, the publication reports: Even though sort purity was high, about 19% of thymic TRD sequences were Vdelta2 (and few were Vdelta3), which was not the case for the peripheral blood Vdelta1+ controls. The thymic TRG and TRD repertoires appeared highly polyclonal, with Gaussian CDR3 length distributions, in contrast to the oligoclonal repertoires of peripheral blood. Because no clustering by age or sex was observed, donors were not stratified by these variables in the analyses. Numerous TRG clonotypes were shared among donors (up to about 6.9x10^3), while TRD repertoires were essentially private (a maximum of roughly 100 shared). Because unexpected Vdelta2 sequences could lead to misinterpretation of bulk repertoire data, the authors recommended using highly purified populations and validating at the single-cell level.

Inclusive of the bounding cysteine and phenylalanine, the CDR3 is 20 residues long. Solely the CDR3 DNA is kept, with 60 bases framed from the first base. The germline V gene yields TSWWSYY for CDR1 and QGS for CDR2. The V end gives up 5 bases and the J end 10 bases, leaving 25 bases in the junction not matched to a gene. RNA was extracted with the RNeasy mini kit and reverse transcribed using Superscript III. To generate the CDR3 amplicons, a multiplex PCR was run using pooled V-gene forward primers together with a constant-region reverse primer that carried Illumina adaptor overhangs. After gel purification, the amplicons were indexed with Nextera index primers during seven to nine additional PCR cycles and then purified using AMPure XP beads. Libraries were sequenced on an Illumina MiSeq with paired-end 250 bp reads, dual indexing and about 20% PhiX spike-in. The source study handled its data this way. Read quality was checked with FastQC, and TRG read pairs were merged using ea-utils fastq-join. Annotation of sequences was performed with IMGT/HighV-QUEST, only productive sequences with unambiguous V-gene assignment were retained, and clonotypes were defined by identical CDR3 sequence. For downstream analysis, the tools were VDJtools 1.1.1, tcR 2.2.3, Treemap and vegan Shannon diversity in R 3.4.4. Clone calls in TCRdb were regenerated from the public reads with CATT, after which identical DNA sequences shared one row. Here the V and J calls rest on TCRdb's processing, not on the authors' analysis. The sample yields more than 50,000 delta-chain clones; approximately 15% were counted once. The ten largest make up under 0.55% of the sample.

Thymic samples were depleted of alphabeta T cells, then CD3+ TCRVdelta1+ TCRVdelta2- thymocytes were FACS-sorted. A purity of roughly 96% to 99.6% was achieved for sorted Vdelta1+ thymocytes. Thymic specimens were obtained from several paediatric patients, aged from about 5 days to 16 months, who were undergoing corrective cardiac surgery. The thymic tissue was dispersed, and mononuclear cells were isolated using a Histopaque-1077 density gradient. For staining, the antibodies used were anti-TCRVdelta1 clone TS8.2, anti-TCRVdelta2 clone B6, anti-CD3 clone HIT3a and anti-TCRalphabeta clone IP26. Note on this clone: It lacks a known antigen. No base quality information exists; no much larger clone differs at one position.

Recombination linked TRDV1 to TRDJ1; 13 central nucleotides agree with TRDD3. The sequenced sample consisted of Vdelta1+ gamma-delta thymocytes from the thymus. According to the study, the label for this sample's cell subset or site signals: FACS-sorted CD3+ TCRalphabeta- TCRVdelta1+ TCRVdelta2- thymocytes. The source of this sequence is a boy younger than two who had congenital heart surgery. CDR3 protein: CALGPHLPTTGGYADGRLIF. The nucleotide sequence is TGTGCTCTTGGGCCACACCTTCCTACAACTGGGGGATACGCTGACGGGCGACTCATCTTT.